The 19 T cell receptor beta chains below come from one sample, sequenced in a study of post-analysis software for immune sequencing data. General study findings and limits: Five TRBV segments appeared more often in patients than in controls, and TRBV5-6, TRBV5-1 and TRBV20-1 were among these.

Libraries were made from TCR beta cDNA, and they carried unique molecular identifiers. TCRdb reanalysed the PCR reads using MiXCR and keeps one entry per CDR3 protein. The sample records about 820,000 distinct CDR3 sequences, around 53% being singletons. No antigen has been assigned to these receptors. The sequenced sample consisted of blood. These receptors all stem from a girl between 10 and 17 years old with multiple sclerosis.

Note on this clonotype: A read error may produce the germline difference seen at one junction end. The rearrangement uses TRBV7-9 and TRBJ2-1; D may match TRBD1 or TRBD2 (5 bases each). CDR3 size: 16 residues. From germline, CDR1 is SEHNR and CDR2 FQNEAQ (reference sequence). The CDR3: CASNLRRGETYNEQFF. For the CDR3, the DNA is TGTGCCAGCAACTTACGAAGAGGGGAAACCTACAATGAGCAGTTCTTC.

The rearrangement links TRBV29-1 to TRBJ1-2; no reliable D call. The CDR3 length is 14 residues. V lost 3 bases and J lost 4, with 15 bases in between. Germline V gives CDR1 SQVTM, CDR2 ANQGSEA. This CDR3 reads CSVDGWTETYGYTF. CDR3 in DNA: TGCAGCGTTGACGGCTGGACGGAGACCTATGGCTACACCTTC.

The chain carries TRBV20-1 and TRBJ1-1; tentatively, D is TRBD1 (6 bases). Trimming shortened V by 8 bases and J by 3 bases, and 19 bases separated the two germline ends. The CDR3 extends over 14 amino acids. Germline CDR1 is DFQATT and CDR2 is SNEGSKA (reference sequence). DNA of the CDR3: TGCAGTTCCCGCGAGGTAGGGGGGTACACTGAAGCTTTCTTT. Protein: CSSREVGGYTEAFF.

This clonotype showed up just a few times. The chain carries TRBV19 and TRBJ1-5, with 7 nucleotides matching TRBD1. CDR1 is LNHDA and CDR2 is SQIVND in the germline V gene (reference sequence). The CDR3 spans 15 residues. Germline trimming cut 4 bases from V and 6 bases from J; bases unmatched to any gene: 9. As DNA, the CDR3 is TGTGCCAGTAGTACCGGGACAGACATCGGTCAGCCCCAGCATTTT. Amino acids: CASSTGTDIGQPQHF.

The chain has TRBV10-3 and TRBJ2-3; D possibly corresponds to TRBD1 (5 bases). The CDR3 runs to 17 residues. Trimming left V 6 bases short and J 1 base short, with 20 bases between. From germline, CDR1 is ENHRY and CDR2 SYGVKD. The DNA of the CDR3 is TGTGCCATCAGAGATGACAGTGTACGTAGGGGCACAGATACGCAGTATTTT. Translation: CAIRDDSVRRGTDTQYF.

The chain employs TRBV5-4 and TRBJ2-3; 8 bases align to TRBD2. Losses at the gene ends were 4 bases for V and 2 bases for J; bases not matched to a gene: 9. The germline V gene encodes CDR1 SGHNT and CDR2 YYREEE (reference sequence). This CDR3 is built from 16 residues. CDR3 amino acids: CASSLMRGALTDTQYF. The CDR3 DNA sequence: TGTGCCAGCAGCCTTATGCGGGGGGCACTCACAGATACGCAGTATTTT.

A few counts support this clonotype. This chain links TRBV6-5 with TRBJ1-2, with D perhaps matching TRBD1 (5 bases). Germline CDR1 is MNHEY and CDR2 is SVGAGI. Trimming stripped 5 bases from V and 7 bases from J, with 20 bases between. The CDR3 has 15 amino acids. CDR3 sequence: CASSPYIGGALGYTF. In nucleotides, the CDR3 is TGTGCCAGCAGTCCCTACATTGGAGGGGCCCTTGGCTACACCTTC.

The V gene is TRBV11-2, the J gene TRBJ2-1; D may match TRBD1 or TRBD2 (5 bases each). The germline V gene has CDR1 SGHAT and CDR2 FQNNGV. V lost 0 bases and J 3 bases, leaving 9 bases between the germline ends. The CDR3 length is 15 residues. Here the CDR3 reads CASSLDGDVYNEQFF. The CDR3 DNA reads TGTGCCAGCAGCTTAGATGGGGACGTCTACAATGAGCAGTTCTTC.

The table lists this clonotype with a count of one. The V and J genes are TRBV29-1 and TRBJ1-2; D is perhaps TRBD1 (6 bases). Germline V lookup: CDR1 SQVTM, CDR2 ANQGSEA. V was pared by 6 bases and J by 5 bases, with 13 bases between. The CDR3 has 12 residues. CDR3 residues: CSVYQGRYGYTF. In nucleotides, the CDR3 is TGCAGCGTGTATCAGGGGAGGTATGGCTACACCTTC.

This chain's CDR3 is CASSLRRDTYNEQFF. CDR3 DNA sequence: TGCGCCAGCAGCCTCCGAAGGGACACCTACAATGAGCAGTTCTTC. This rearrangement joins TRBV5-1 to TRBJ2-1, with a tentative D call TRBD1 (6 bases). CDR1 is SGHRS and CDR2 is YFSETQ in the germline V gene. This CDR3 region has 15 residues. V lost 4 bases, J lost 2 bases, and 13 bases lay in between.

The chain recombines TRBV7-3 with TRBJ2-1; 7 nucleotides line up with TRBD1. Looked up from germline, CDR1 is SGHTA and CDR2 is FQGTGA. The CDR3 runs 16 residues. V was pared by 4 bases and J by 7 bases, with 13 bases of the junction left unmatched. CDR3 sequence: CASSSTGTEGRNEQFF. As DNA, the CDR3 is TGTGCCAGCAGCTCGACCGGGACAGAGGGCCGGAATGAGCAGTTCTTC.

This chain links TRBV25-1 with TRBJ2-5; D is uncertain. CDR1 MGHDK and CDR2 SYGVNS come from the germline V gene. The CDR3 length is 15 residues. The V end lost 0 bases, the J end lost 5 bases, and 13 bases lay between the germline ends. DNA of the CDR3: TGTGCCAGCAGTGAATATTTGACAACGCCGGAGACCCAGTACTTC. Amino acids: CASSEYLTTPETQYF.

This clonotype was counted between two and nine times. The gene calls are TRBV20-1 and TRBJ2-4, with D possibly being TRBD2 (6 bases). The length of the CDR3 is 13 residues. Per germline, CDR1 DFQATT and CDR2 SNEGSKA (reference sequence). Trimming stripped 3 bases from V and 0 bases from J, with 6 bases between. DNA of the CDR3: TGCAGTGCTAGGGAGGGAGCCAAAAACATTCAGTACTTC. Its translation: CSAREGAKNIQYF.

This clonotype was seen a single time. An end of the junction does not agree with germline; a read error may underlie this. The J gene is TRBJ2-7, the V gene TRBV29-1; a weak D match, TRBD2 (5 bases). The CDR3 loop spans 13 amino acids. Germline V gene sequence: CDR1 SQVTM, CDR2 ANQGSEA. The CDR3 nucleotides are TGCAGCATTGAACGGGAAAGCTCCTACGAGCAGTACTTC. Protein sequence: CSIERESSYEQYF.

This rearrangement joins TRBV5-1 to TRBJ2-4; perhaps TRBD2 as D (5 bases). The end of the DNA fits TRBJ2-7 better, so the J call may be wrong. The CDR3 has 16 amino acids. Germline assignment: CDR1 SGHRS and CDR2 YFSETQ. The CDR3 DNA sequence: TGCGCCAGCAGCTTGTCCCCCACTTCGGGCGGGTACGAGCAGTACTTC. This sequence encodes CASSLSPTSGGYEQYF.

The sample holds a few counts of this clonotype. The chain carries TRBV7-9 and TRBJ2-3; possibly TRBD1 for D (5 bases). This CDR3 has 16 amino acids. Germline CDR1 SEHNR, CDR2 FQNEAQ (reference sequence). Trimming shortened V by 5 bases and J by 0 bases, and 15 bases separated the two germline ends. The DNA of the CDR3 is TGTGCCAGCAGCCCAGGGCGGACCGATAGCACAGATACGCAGTATTTT. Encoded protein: CASSPGRTDSTDTQYF.

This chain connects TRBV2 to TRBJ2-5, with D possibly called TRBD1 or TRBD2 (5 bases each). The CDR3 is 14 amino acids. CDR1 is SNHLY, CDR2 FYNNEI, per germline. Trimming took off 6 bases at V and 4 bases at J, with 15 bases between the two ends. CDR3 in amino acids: CASRAEGSLETQYF. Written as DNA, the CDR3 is TGTGCCAGCAGGGCCGAGGGGAGTTTAGAGACCCAGTACTTC.

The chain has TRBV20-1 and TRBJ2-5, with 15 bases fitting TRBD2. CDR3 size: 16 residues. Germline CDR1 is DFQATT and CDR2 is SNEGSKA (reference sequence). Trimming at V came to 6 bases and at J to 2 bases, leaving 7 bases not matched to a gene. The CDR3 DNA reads TGCAGTGCCCCCGGACTAGCGGGAGGGGGTCAAGAGACCCAGTACTTC. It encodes CSAPGLAGGGQETQYF.

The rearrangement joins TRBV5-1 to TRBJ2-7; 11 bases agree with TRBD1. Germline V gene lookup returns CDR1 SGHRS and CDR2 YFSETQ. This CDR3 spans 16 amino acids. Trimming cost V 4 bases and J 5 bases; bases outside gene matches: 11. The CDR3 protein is CASSDGQGARVHEQYF. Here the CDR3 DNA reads TGCGCCAGCAGCGACGGACAGGGGGCGAGGGTCCACGAGCAGTACTTC.